The rows below give T cell receptor beta chains drawn from one sample of a study of graft-versus-host responses after intestinal transplantation. Some clones are missing from TCRdb's copy, which holds only in-frame ones; the method was immunoSEQ multiplex PCR. The repertoire holds 37,000 or so clones, with more than 80% as singletons. This specimen was PBMCs, taken 300 to 320 days after intestinal transplant. The receptors were gathered from a human patient who received an intestinal transplant, so some T cells may come from the graft donor. Both conserved end residues are part of each CDR3. The order of the fields is D gene, clone size, J gene, V gene, CDR3 DNA, CDR3 protein. A D gene is named only where the DNA matches it firmly. The size field is filled for only some rows; it gives once, few, many or a size class.

D: .
size: .
J: TRBJ2-3
V: TRBV7-9
DNA: TGTGCCAGCAGCTTAGGTCTAGCCCCCTTGGATACGCAGTATTTT
CDR3: CASSLGLAPLDTQYF

D: TRBD2
size: .
J: TRBJ2-5
V: TRBV7-8
DNA: TGTGCCAGCAGCTTGGGTTTTTGGGGGGGAAAGGAGACCCAGTACTTC
CDR3: CASSLGFWGGKETQYF

D: .
size: .
J: TRBJ1-2
V: TRBV15
DNA: TGTGCCACCAGCAGAGGCCCCCGGCAGGCTAACTATGGCTACACCTTC
CDR3: CATSRGPRQANYGYTF

D: TRBD1
size: once
J: TRBJ1-3
V: TRBV7-9
DNA: TGTGCCAGCAGCCCTACAGGGGACGGAAACACCATATATTTT
CDR3: CASSPTGDGNTIYF

D: .
size: .
J: TRBJ2-5
V: TRBV2
DNA: TGTGCCAGCAGCCTAGCCCGGCCCTCTCGTGGGACCCAGTACTTC
CDR3: CASSLARPSRGTQYF

D: .
size: .
J: TRBJ2-2
V: TRBV5-1
DNA: TGCGCCAGCTCGGGACACCTCACCGGGGAGCTGTTTTTT
CDR3: CASSGHLTGELFF

D: TRBD1
size: .
J: TRBJ1-2
V: TRBV7-2
DNA: TGTGCCAGCAGCCCTCACAGGGGAAGTTCCTATGGCTACACCTTC
CDR3: CASSPHRGSSYGYTF

D: TRBD1
size: .
J: TRBJ2-7
V: TRBV20-1
DNA: TGCAGTGCCCTTACAGGGGGCGAGCAGTACTTC
CDR3: CSALTGGEQYF

D: TRBD1
size: .
J: TRBJ2-7
V: TRBV7-9
DNA: TGTGCCAGCAGCCCCGGGACAGGGGGCCGAGAGCAGTACTTC
CDR3: CASSPGTGGREQYF

D: TRBD2
size: once
J: TRBJ2-5
V: TRBV29-1
DNA: TGCAGCGCGGCACCGAGCGGGGGGGCCGGAGAGACCCAGTACTTC
CDR3: CSAAPSGGAGETQYF

D: TRBD1
size: .
J: TRBJ1-2
V: TRBV6-1
DNA: TGTGCCAGCAGTCCACAGGGGAATGGCTACACCTTC
CDR3: CASSPQGNGYTF

D: .
size: .
J: TRBJ2-3
V: TRBV11-2
DNA: TGTGCCAGCAGCTTAGACCCACCTTGGGCAGCCTCTAGCACAGATACGCAGTATTTT
CDR3: CASSLDPPWAASSTDTQYF

D: .
size: once
J: TRBJ1-2
V: TRBV6-1
DNA: TGTGCCAGCAGTTCCCCCTCACTAATCAACGCCTTC
CDR3: CASSSPSLINAF

D: TRBD1
size: .
J: TRBJ2-7
V: TRBV10-3
DNA: TGTGCCATCAGTCTTGAGGGACAGGGGGTATCACAAACCTACGAGCAGTACTTC
CDR3: CAISLEGQGVSQTYEQYF

D: .
size: .
J: TRBJ1-2
V: TRBV6-5
DNA: TGTGCCAGCAGTGAAAACACAGGTAGCTATGGCTACACCTTC
CDR3: CASSENTGSYGYTF

D: .
size: .
J: TRBJ2-5
V: TRBV5-1
DNA: TGCGCCAGCAGCTCCCGGGGAGTCCAAGAGACCCAGTACTTC
CDR3: CASSSRGVQETQYF

D: .
size: .
J: TRBJ1-5
V: TRBV6-5
DNA: TGTGCCAGCAGGGGGAAAGCCGATAGCAATCAGCCCCAGCATTTT
CDR3: CASRGKADSNQPQHF

D: .
size: .
J: TRBJ1-6
V: TRBV4-1
DNA: TGCGCCAGCAGCTTGACAGGACCCGATTCACCCCTCCACTTT
CDR3: CASSLTGPDSPLHF

D: TRBD2
size: .
J: TRBJ2-3
V: TRBV7-2
DNA: TGTGCCAGCAGCTTAGATAGCGGGGGGAGCACAGATACGCAGTATTTT
CDR3: CASSLDSGGSTDTQYF

D: .
size: .
J: TRBJ2-1
V: TRBV7-9
DNA: TGTGCCAGCAGCTTTGCCTCCGGGTACAATGAGCAGTTCTTC
CDR3: CASSFASGYNEQFF

D: .
size: .
J: TRBJ2-3
V: TRBV11-2
DNA: TGTGCCAGCAGCTTATGGGACGACAGAACCGCACTCCCAGATACGCAGTATTTT
CDR3: CASSLWDDRTALPDTQYF

D: TRBD1
size: .
J: TRBJ2-7
V: TRBV2
DNA: TGTGCCAGCGTCCGGGGACAGGGGGCCATCTACGAGCAGTACTTC
CDR3: CASVRGQGAIYEQYF

D: TRBD1
size: .
J: TRBJ2-3
V: TRBV27
DNA: TGTGCCAGCACCCGGACAGGGCGCGCAGATACGCAGTATTTT
CDR3: CASTRTGRADTQYF

D: TRBD2
size: .
J: TRBJ2-1
V: TRBV28
DNA: TGTGCCCGATTGGGACTAGCGGGAGCGGGTGAGCAGTTCTTC
CDR3: CARLGLAGAGEQFF

D: TRBD1
size: .
J: TRBJ1-6
V: TRBV2
DNA: TGTGCCAGCAGAACTAAGGACAGGGCCAATTCACCCCTCCACTTT
CDR3: CASRTKDRANSPLHF

D: .
size: .
J: TRBJ1-2
V: TRBV7-2
DNA: TGTGCCAGCAGCTTTCCCACTAACTATGGCTACACCTTC
CDR3: CASSFPTNYGYTF

D: .
size: .
J: TRBJ2-7
V: TRBV2
DNA: TGTGCCAGCAGTGAAGGCTACGAGCAGTACTTC
CDR3: CASSEGYEQYF

D: TRBD1
size: once
J: TRBJ2-2
V: TRBV23-1
DNA: TGCGCCAGCAGTCAATCCTCGGGGAGGGGGGACAGGGGAGCACCCGGGGAGCTGTTTTTT
CDR3: CASSQSSGRGDRGAPGELFF

D: TRBD1
size: .
J: TRBJ2-7
V: TRBV5-1
DNA: TGCGCCAGCAGCTTGGGAAGGACAGGGTCCTCCCACGAGCAGTACTTC
CDR3: CASSLGRTGSSHEQYF

D: TRBD1
size: .
J: TRBJ2-1
V: TRBV11-2
DNA: TGTGCCAGCAGCTTTGGGACAGGGCGCGAATGGAAGTTCTTC
CDR3: CASSFGTGREWKFF

D: TRBD1
size: .
J: TRBJ2-7
V: TRBV5-1
DNA: TGCGCCAGCAGCTTGGATTGGACAGGGGCCTACGAGCAGTACTTC
CDR3: CASSLDWTGAYEQYF

D: .
size: .
J: TRBJ2-7
V: TRBV10-1
DNA: TGCGCCCCCTGGCCCTCTCTCTACTACGAGCAGTACTTC
CDR3: CAPWPSLYYEQYF

D: TRBD2
size: .
J: TRBJ2-7
V: TRBV5-6
DNA: TGTGCCAGCAGCACTCTATGGGCGGGGGGGAAAACATACGAGCAGTACTTC
CDR3: CASSTLWAGGKTYEQYF

D: .
size: .
J: TRBJ2-7
V: TRBV12-5
DNA: TGTGCTAGTGGTTTTTATCTAACTGACTCCTACGAGCAGTACTTC
CDR3: CASGFYLTDSYEQYF

D: TRBD2
size: .
J: TRBJ2-2
V: TRBV9
DNA: TGTGCCAGCAGCCCCGAAGTGGCTAGCGGCACCGGGGAGCTGTTTTTT
CDR3: CASSPEVASGTGELFF

D: .
size: .
J: TRBJ1-5
V: TRBV6-5
DNA: TGTGCCAGCAGTTACATGGGCAATCAGCCCCAGCATTTT
CDR3: CASSYMGNQPQHF

D: .
size: .
J: TRBJ2-1
V: TRBV28
DNA: TGTGCCAGCGGTCGATTCGGGGTTAACAATGAGCAGTTCTTC
CDR3: CASGRFGVNNEQFF

D: TRBD1
size: .
J: TRBJ1-5
V: TRBV5-5
DNA: TGTGCCAGCAGCTTAAATACCGGGACAGGGGGCCTTCAGCCCCAGCATTTT
CDR3: CASSLNTGTGGLQPQHF

D: .
size: once
J: TRBJ2-7
V: TRBV2
DNA: TGTGCCAGCAGACTGGACAGAGCCACCTACGAGCAGTACTTC
CDR3: CASRLDRATYEQYF

D: TRBD1
size: .
J: TRBJ2-7
V: TRBV10-3
DNA: TGTGCCATCAGTGAGGGACAGGCCCTCGACGAGCAGTACTTC
CDR3: CAISEGQALDEQYF

D: .
size: .
J: TRBJ2-7
V: TRBV6-5
DNA: TGTGCCAGCAGTTTCGGGGATGGCTACGAGCAGTACTTC
CDR3: CASSFGDGYEQYF

D: TRBD2
size: .
J: TRBJ2-2
V: TRBV6-5
DNA: TGTGCCAGCAGGTCTAGCGGGGGGGGCGGGGAGCTGTTTTTT
CDR3: CASRSSGGGGELFF

D: .
size: once
J: TRBJ2-7
V: TRBV11-2
DNA: TGTGCCAGCAGCTTAAGGATTCAGGACACAATCTACGAGCAGTACTTC
CDR3: CASSLRIQDTIYEQYF

D: .
size: .
J: TRBJ2-7
V: TRBV7-6
DNA: TGTGCCAGCAGCTTGCAAAATAGTGCCGAGCAGTACTTC
CDR3: CASSLQNSAEQYF

D: .
size: .
J: TRBJ1-1
V: TRBV6-1
DNA: TGTGCCAGCACCCGGGACCTCGCGAACACTGAAGCTTTCTTT
CDR3: CASTRDLANTEAFF

D: .
size: .
J: TRBJ2-7
V: TRBV28
DNA: TGTGCCAGCAGGACAGGTTCCTACGAGCAGTACTTC
CDR3: CASRTGSYEQYF

D: TRBD2
size: .
J: TRBJ2-1
V: TRBV7-9
DNA: TGTGCCAGCAGCCTTCTAGCGGGAGGGGAGCAGTTCTTC
CDR3: CASSLLAGGEQFF

D: TRBD2
size: once
J: TRBJ2-1
V: TRBV9
DNA: TGTGCCAGCAGCGTACTTCGGATAGCGGGGGGATACAATGAGCAGTTCTTC
CDR3: CASSVLRIAGGYNEQFF

D: TRBD2
size: .
J: TRBJ2-1
V: TRBV28
DNA: TGTGCCAGCAGCCTCATGGGCGGGGGTAGAGATGAGCAGTTCTTC
CDR3: CASSLMGGGRDEQFF

D: TRBD1
size: .
J: TRBJ2-5
V: TRBV5-1
DNA: TGCGCCAGCAGCTTGGAGGTTCAGGGGGCTTCGGAGACCCAGTACTTC
CDR3: CASSLEVQGASETQYF

D: .
size: .
J: TRBJ2-3
V: TRBV30
DNA: TGTGCCTGGAGTAAGGAGAGGACCCCGCACAGATACGCAGTATTT
CDR3: CAWSKERTPHRYAVF

D: .
size: .
J: TRBJ1-1
V: TRBV2
DNA: TGTGCCAGCAGTGACTCCGGGGGCACTGAAGCTTTCTTT
CDR3: CASSDSGGTEAFF

D: .
size: once
J: TRBJ1-4
V: TRBV5-1
DNA: TGCGCCAGCAGGGGACACGAAAAACTGTTTTTT
CDR3: CASRGHEKLFF

D: .
size: .
J: TRBJ1-6
V: TRBV6-1
DNA: TGTGCCAGCAGTGATTCCAGGCGGAATTCACCCCTCCACTTT
CDR3: CASSDSRRNSPLHF